One and the same sample provided the 26 T cell receptor beta chains below, sequenced in a study of CD8 T cells in ankylosing spondylitis. Study observations and caveats: In ankylosing spondylitis blood, a motif of roughly eight highly homologous TCR beta variants appeared characteristic.

TCRdb re-called the 5' RACE reads through MiXCR, storing one row per CDR3 protein. The sample has roughly 450,000 distinct CDR3 sequences; approximately 26% are singletons. No antigen is known for these receptors. Sequences were obtained from blood, either unsorted or a sorted T cell fraction (not recorded which). These receptors all come from a male donor with ankylosing spondylitis.

The CDR3 loop reads CASSSLAGVLYNEQFF. The CDR3 bases are TGCGCCAGCAGCTCCTTAGCGGGAGTTCTCTACAATGAGCAGTTCTTC. The chain combines TRBV5-1 with TRBJ2-1, with 9 positions matching TRBD2. The CDR3 spans 16 residues. Germline V gene lookup returns CDR1 SGHRS and CDR2 YFSETQ. The trim removed 3 bases at V and 3 bases at J, leaving 7 bases unmatched.

J is TRBJ2-3 and V is TRBV5-1; 8 nucleotides line up with TRBD1. CDR1 SGHRS and CDR2 YFSETQ come from the germline V gene. The CDR3 runs 16 residues. Unmatched junction bases numbered 4, after V lost 0 bases and J lost 1 base. CDR3 in amino acids: CASSLEGTGGTDTQYF. The CDR3 nucleotides are TGCGCCAGCAGCTTGGAAGGGACAGGAGGCACAGATACGCAGTATTTT.

CDR3 amino acids: CSARDHGAMGTEAFF. The CDR3 DNA reads as TGCAGTGCTAGAGATCATGGGGCTATGGGCACTGAAGCTTTCTTT. The chain is built from TRBV20-1 and TRBJ1-1; TRBD1 might be the D (5 bases). CDR3 length: 15 residues. Germline loops: CDR1 DFQATT, CDR2 SNEGSKA (reference sequence). The V end lost 0 bases, the J end lost 4 bases, and 15 bases lay between the germline ends.

In its sample, this clonotype was seen once. In DNA form, the CDR3 reads TGCAGTGCTAGAGACTCGGCTCTACTGGCTGGCGGGGAGCTGTTTTTT. This codes for CSARDSALLAGGELFF. This chain connects TRBV20-1 to TRBJ2-2; D is unresolved. The CDR3 covers 16 residues. Germline CDR1 DFQATT, CDR2 SNEGSKA (reference sequence). V gave up 0 bases and J gave up 7 bases, with 18 bases separating them.

The genes are TRBV3-1 and TRBJ2-3, with 13 positions matching TRBD2. V shed 5 bases and J 6 bases; nucleotides not matched to a gene: 8. CDR1 and CDR2 from the germline V gene are LGHDT and YNNKEL (reference sequence). The CDR3 is 16 amino acids. In DNA, the CDR3 is TGTGCCAGCAGCTCCTGGACTAGCGGGAGTCAGGATACGCAGTATTTT. Residues: CASSSWTSGSQDTQYF.

This clonotype was found a few times. This rearrangement joins TRBV3-1 to TRBJ2-3, with 9 bases aligning to TRBD1. V shed 1 base, J shed 4 bases, and the junction held 6 bases outside the gene matches. Germline V CDR1 and CDR2: LGHDT, YNNKEL (reference sequence). The CDR3 totals 16 residues. CDR3 DNA: TGTGCCAGCAGCCAAGCAACAGGGGGCCGGGCAGATACGCAGTATTTT. It codes for CASSQATGGRADTQYF.

The rearrangement joins TRBV20-1 to TRBJ2-1; D not certain. Trimming shortened V by 5 bases and J by 8 bases, and 7 bases separated the two germline ends. This CDR3 is built from 10 residues. Germline loops: CDR1 DFQATT, CDR2 SNEGSKA (reference sequence). The CDR3 here is CSAWVYEQFF. The CDR3 DNA is TGCAGTGCTTGGGTTTATGAGCAGTTCTTC.

This clonotype was seen only a few times. The chain has TRBV5-1 and TRBJ2-2, with TRBD2 matching 8 bases. Germline CDR1 is SGHRS and CDR2 is YFSETQ. The ends lost 1 base at V and 4 bases at J; junction bases unmatched: 3. This CDR3 is 15 amino acids long. CDR3 sequence: CASSLSSGTTGELFF. CDR3 sequence (DNA): TGCGCCAGCAGCTTGAGTAGCGGGACCACCGGGGAGCTGTTTTTT.

This chain links TRBV7-2 with TRBJ2-7, with D possibly matching TRBD2 (5 bases). The CDR3 totals 14 residues. The germline gives CDR1 SGHTA, CDR2 FQGNSA. The V gene lost 1 base and the J gene lost 3 bases, with 10 bases spanning the gap. The CDR3 spells CASSLGGPIYEQYF. In nucleotides, the CDR3 is TGTGCCAGCAGCTTAGGCGGGCCTATCTACGAGCAGTACTTC.

This chain links TRBV2 with TRBJ1-2; D is ambiguous. V lost 5 bases and J lost 1, with 8 bases in between. Per germline, CDR1 SNHLY and CDR2 FYNNEI. CDR3 length: 13 amino acids. The CDR3 loop reads CASSQDLNYGYTF. In DNA, the CDR3 is TGTGCCAGCAGTCAAGACCTTAACTATGGCTACACCTTC.

Comments on this clonotype: An end of the junction does not agree with germline; a read error may underlie this. V usage is TRBV7-9 and J usage is TRBJ1-5; D call uncertain. This CDR3 spans 12 amino acids. CDR1 is SEHNR and CDR2 is FQNEAQ in the germline V gene (reference sequence). CDR3 DNA: TGTGCCAGCACCTTAAACTCAGAGCCCCAGCATTTT. Translation gives CASTLNSEPQHF.

The chain joins TRBV20-1 to TRBJ2-2, with D unclear. The CDR3 runs to 15 residues. V was clipped by 3 bases and J by 5 bases, with 16 bases between them. Germline CDR1 and CDR2: DFQATT and SNEGSKA (reference sequence). In DNA, the CDR3 is TGCAGTGCTAGTATAAGTGGGTTGGGGACCGGGGAGCTGTTTTTT. Translating gives CSASISGLGTGELFF.

This chain links TRBV7-6 with TRBJ1-2; 12 nucleotides agree with TRBD1. There are 19 residues in the CDR3. From germline, CDR1 is SGHVS and CDR2 FNYEAQ. With V trimmed by 6 bases and J by 2 bases, 16 bases remained unmatched. CDR3 sequence: CASSTSPPGQGAKNYGYTF. CDR3 sequence (DNA): TGTGCCAGCAGTACCTCCCCTCCGGGACAGGGGGCGAAGAACTATGGCTACACCTTC. Variable domain in full (rest from reference TRBV7-6 and TRBJ1-2): GAGVSQSPRYKVTKRGQDVALRCDPISGHVSLYWYRQALGQGPEFLTYFNYEAQQDKSGLPNDRFSAERPEGSISTLTIQRTEQRDSAMYRCASSTSPPGQGAKNYGYTFGSGTRLTVV.

In this sample, this clonotype turned up a few times. The V gene is TRBV20-1, the J gene TRBJ2-2, with D maybe TRBD2 (6 bases). Trimming removed 3 bases at V and 5 bases at J, with 16 bases between. Germline V lookup: CDR1 DFQATT, CDR2 SNEGSKA (reference sequence). This CDR3 is built from 15 residues. CDR3 DNA: TGCAGTGCTAGTACGAGCGGGTTGGGGACCGGGGAGCTGTTTTTT. It specifies CSASTSGLGTGELFF.

This clonotype has a handful of counts. The gene calls are TRBV6-2 or TRBV6-3 and TRBJ2-7; D not resolved. The CDR3 spans 13 residues. V was pared by 8 bases and J by 2 bases, with 13 bases between. Per germline, CDR1 MNHEY and CDR2 SVGEGT. CDR3 residues: CASRATGPYEQYF. In nucleotides, the CDR3 is TGTGCCAGCCGCGCCACTGGCCCCTACGAGCAGTACTTC.

The V gene is TRBV18, the J gene TRBJ1-1, with TRBD1 identical over 9 bases. This CDR3 contains 13 residues. CDR1 and CDR2 from the germline V gene are KGHSH and LQKENI. V was clipped by 3 bases and J by 6 bases; unmatched bases: 2. CDR3 residues: CASSPDRGAEAFF. The CDR3 bases are TGTGCCAGCTCACCTGACAGGGGGGCTGAAGCTTTCTTT.

This clonotype was seen a few times. In DNA form, the CDR3 reads TGTGCCAGCAGCCTAACCCACGGTGAGCAGTTCTTC. It encodes CASSLTHGEQFF. The V gene is TRBV5-6, the J gene TRBJ2-1; D remains unclear. Trimming removed 4 bases from V and 9 bases from J, with 11 bases in between. CDR3 length equals 12 residues. Germline V gene data show CDR1 as SGHDT and CDR2 as YYEEEE. Full variable domain (remainder filled in from reference TRBV5-6 and TRBJ2-1): DAGVTQSPTHLIKTRGQQVTLRCSPKSGHDTVSWYQQALGQGPQFIFQYYEEEERQRGNFPDRFSGHQFPNYSSELNVNALLLGDSALYLCASSLTHGEQFFGPGTRLTVL.

This sequence joins TRBV5-1 and TRBJ2-5, with D perhaps matching TRBD1 (6 bases). Trimming stripped 2 bases from V and 4 bases from J, with 18 bases between. Per the germline V gene, CDR1 is SGHRS and CDR2 is YFSETQ. The CDR3 runs to 16 residues. CDR3 loop: CASSFDYRVVAETQYF. The CDR3 nucleotides are TGCGCCAGCAGCTTTGACTACAGGGTTGTAGCAGAGACCCAGTACTTC.

The V gene is TRBV5-1, the J gene TRBJ1-4; 12 bases agree with TRBD1. The germline gives CDR1 SGHRS, CDR2 YFSETQ. This CDR3 has 17 residues. The trim removed 4 bases at V and 3 bases at J, leaving 7 bases unmatched. The CDR3 region has the DNA TGCGCCAGCAGCCCAGGGACAGGGGGCCCGGCTAATGAAAAACTGTTTTTT. As protein: CASSPGTGGPANEKLFF.

This clonotype was picked up a small number of times. The V and J genes are TRBV6-4 and TRBJ2-2; the match to TRBD2 covers 8 bases. This CDR3 is built from 15 residues. The trim removed 6 bases at V and 0 bases at J, leaving 3 bases unmatched. The germline V gene has CDR1 MRHNA and CDR2 SNTAGT. The DNA of the CDR3 is TGTGCCAGCAGCAAACTAGCGGCGAACACCGGGGAGCTGTTTTTT. This translates into CASSKLAANTGELFF.

V and J are TRBV24-1 and TRBJ2-1; perhaps D is TRBD1 or TRBD2 (6 bases each). The V end lost 7 bases, the J end lost 7 bases, and 13 bases lay between the germline ends. The CDR3 runs 13 residues. Germline V gene data show CDR1 as KGHDR and CDR2 as SFDVKD. CDR3 in DNA: TGTGCCACCAGAGGGGGAGCGGGTAATGAGCAGTTCTTC. As protein: CATRGGAGNEQFF.

This chain links TRBV29-1 with TRBJ1-2; tentatively, D is TRBD1 (6 bases). Trimming stripped 0 bases from V and 4 bases from J, with 12 bases between. In germline, CDR1 is SQVTM, CDR2 ANQGSEA. The CDR3 is made up of 14 amino acids. This CDR3 is CSVEDPRGGYGYTF. DNA for the CDR3: TGCAGCGTTGAAGATCCCAGGGGCGGCTATGGCTACACCTTC.

V gene TRBV3-1 combines with J gene TRBJ2-2; no definite D call. Trimming cost V 10 bases and J 0 bases, with 12 bases left between them. Germline CDR1 is LGHDT and CDR2 is YNNKEL (reference sequence). The CDR3 contains 14 residues. Here the CDR3 DNA reads TGTGCCACCCGTCGGCAGGCGAACACCGGGGAGCTGTTTTTT. It translates to CATRRQANTGELFF.

The chain recombines TRBV9 with TRBJ2-3; D uncertain. This CDR3 is built from 13 residues. Trimming took off 2 bases at V and 6 bases at J, with 10 bases between the two ends. CDR1 and CDR2 (germline): SGDLS, YYNGEE. The CDR3 loop is CASSVSRLDTQYF. CDR3 DNA sequence: TGTGCCAGCAGCGTTTCGCGTCTCGATACGCAGTATTTT.

The rearrangement uses TRBV7-2 and TRBJ1-1; D gene uncertain. The CDR3 contains 14 residues. From germline, CDR1 is SGHTA and CDR2 FQGNSA. The ends were cut back, 5 bases at V and 1 base at J, with 11 bases in the middle. The CDR3 sequence: CASSARGGNTEAFF. CDR3 nucleotides: TGTGCCAGCAGCGCCAGAGGAGGGAACACTGAAGCTTTCTTT.

The chain combines TRBV6-1 with TRBJ2-7, with 9 bases matching TRBD1. V was pared by 5 bases and J by 3 bases, with 11 bases of the junction left unmatched. The length of the CDR3 is 16 residues. Germline V gene lookup returns CDR1 MNHNS and CDR2 SASEGT. The CDR3 sequence: CASSPKRPGQGYEQYV. DNA for the CDR3: TGTGCCAGCAGTCCAAAAAGACCGGGACAGGGCTACGAGCAGTACGTC.